The 22 T cell receptor beta chains below were found in one sample sequenced in a study of CD8+ T cells in alopecia areata. RNA was isolated and reverse transcribed to cDNA, the sequencing template. Clones were read by immunoSEQ multiplex PCR, and TCRdb kept only the in-frame ones, dropping some. The table lists around 29,000 clones, less than 75% of them singletons, with about a sixth in the top ten. The sequencing sample was made of NKG2D-high CD8+ T cells sorted from blood. These receptors all stem from a human donor with alopecia areata.

The chain carries TRBV6-5 and TRBJ2-2, with D unclear. Germline-derived CDR1 and CDR2 are MNHEY and SVGAGI. The V end lost 6 bases, the J end lost 6 bases, and 8 bases lay between the germline ends. The CDR3 is 12 residues long. CDR3 in DNA: TGTGCCAGCAGCCGCGGTCCCGGGGAGCTGTTTTTT. This sequence encodes CASSRGPGELFF.

The rearrangement joins TRBV30 to TRBJ2-7, with 14 bases identical to TRBD2. Per germline, CDR1 GTSNPN and CDR2 SVGIG (reference sequence). J lost 6 bases, V lost 1 base, and 5 bases had no gene match. CDR3 size: 15 residues. The CDR3 here is CAWSGGGLAGGEQYF. CDR3 DNA sequence: TGTGCCTGGAGTGGAGGCGGACTAGCGGGGGGCGAGCAGTACTTC.

The genes are TRBV29-1 and TRBJ2-7, with 7 bases fitting TRBD2. Germline CDR1 and CDR2: SQVTM and ANQGSEA. The CDR3 totals 12 residues. Trimming took 4 bases from V and 2 from J; bases not matched to a gene: 2. CDR3 DNA: TGCAGCGTTGTTAGCGGGCCCTACGAGCAGTACTTC. It encodes CSVVSGPYEQYF.

The chain combines TRBV6-6 with TRBJ1-1; 8 bases line up with TRBD1. The CDR3 is 15 residues long. The junction had 5 bases not matched to a gene; V was cut back by 5 bases and J by 0 bases. Germline lookup yields CDR1 MNHNY and CDR2 SVGAGI (reference sequence). CDR3: CASSPRTGLNTEAFF. The CDR3 DNA follows: TGTGCCAGCAGTCCCCGGACAGGGCTGAACACTGAAGCTTTCTTT.

The chain links TRBV27 to TRBJ1-1; D is possibly TRBD1 (6 bases). The CDR3 is 15 amino acids. Germline loops: CDR1 MNHEY, CDR2 SMNVEV (reference sequence). V was clipped by 5 bases and J by 3 bases, with 16 bases between them. This CDR3 is CASSASWTADTEAFF. In DNA, the CDR3 is TGTGCCAGCAGTGCCTCGTGGACAGCTGACACTGAAGCTTTCTTT.

The chain combines TRBV27 with TRBJ2-7, with TRBD1 as a possible D gene (6 bases). V was clipped by 6 bases and J by 0 bases, with 15 bases between them. Germline-derived CDR1 and CDR2 are MNHEY and SMNVEV (reference sequence). The CDR3 extends over 15 amino acids. The DNA for the CDR3 is TGTGCCAGCAGAACTAGGGGGTCAAGCTCCTACGAGCAGTACTTC. Its translation: CASRTRGSSSYEQYF.

This clone was observed a few times. The chain links TRBV19 to TRBJ2-7; D call uncertain. CDR3 length: 15 residues. With 3 bases removed from V and 3 bases from J, the gap between germline ends came to 15 bases. Germline V gene sequence: CDR1 LNHDA, CDR2 SQIVND (reference sequence). CDR3 sequence reads: CASSIDLHPIYEQYF. DNA for the CDR3: TGTGCCAGTAGTATTGACCTCCATCCCATCTACGAGCAGTACTTC. The full variable domain, completed using reference TRBV19 and TRBJ2-7, is DGGITQSPKYLFRKEGQNVTLSCEQNLNHDAMYWYRQDPGQGLRLIYYSQIVNDFQKGDIAEGYSVSREKKESFPLTVTSAQKNPTAFYLCASSIDLHPIYEQYFGPGTRLTVT.

The CDR3 nucleotides are TGTGCCACCGGCGAGGGCTTTGAAAAACTGTTTTTT. This translates into CATGEGFEKLFF. V and J are TRBV6-1 and TRBJ1-4; D is uncertain. Germline lookup yields CDR1 MNHNS and CDR2 SASEGT. Trimming cost V 10 bases and J 7 bases, with 13 bases left between them. This CDR3 has 12 residues.

This clone came up a few times. The CDR3 sequence is CASSAGTGVTGELFF. CDR3 sequence (DNA): TGTGCCAGCAGCGCCGGGACAGGGGTTACCGGGGAGCTGTTTTTT. The rearrangement links TRBV7-9 to TRBJ2-2, with TRBD1 matching over 10 bases. V gave up 5 bases and J gave up 5 bases; unmatched junction bases: 5. Per the germline V gene, CDR1 is SEHNR and CDR2 is FQNEAQ (reference sequence). This CDR3 is built from 15 residues.

This clone was picked up one time. The V call is TRBV5-6, the J call TRBJ2-1, with a tentative D call TRBD2 (6 bases). The CDR3 totals 14 residues. V was cut by 0 bases and J by 7 bases, with 11 bases left in between. Germline V gene sequence: CDR1 SGHDT, CDR2 YYEEEE. The CDR3 DNA reads TGTGCCAGCAGCTTGGTCGCGGGGCCGAATGAGCAGTTCTTC. As protein: CASSLVAGPNEQFF.

This clone was found a few times. This rearrangement joins TRBV30 to TRBJ2-7; D gene uncertain. The CDR3 loop spans 13 amino acids. V was clipped by 0 bases and J by 0 bases, with 6 bases between them. Germline CDR1 reads GTSNPN; CDR2 reads SVGIG (reference sequence). The CDR3 spells CAWSVGSSYEQYF. CDR3 in DNA: TGTGCCTGGAGTGTAGGCAGCTCCTACGAGCAGTACTTC.

The genes are TRBV11-2 and TRBJ1-2, with a weak D call TRBD1 (6 bases). V was cut by 1 base and J by 1 base, with 10 bases left in between. Per germline, CDR1 SGHAT and CDR2 FQNNGV. CDR3 length: 15 amino acids. DNA of the CDR3: TGTGCCAGCAGCTTAGTCGGACAGAGTAACTATGGCTACACCTTC. Protein: CASSLVGQSNYGYTF.

This clone has more than one count but fewer than ten. The chain carries TRBV7-6 and TRBJ2-7; either TRBD1 or TRBD2 may supply D (5 bases each). The CDR3 has 14 amino acids. V was trimmed by 0 bases and J by 4 bases, leaving 10 bases between them. CDR1 and CDR2 from the germline V gene are SGHVS and FNYEAQ. CDR3 amino acids: CASSLAGVGYEQYF. DNA for the CDR3: TGTGCCAGCAGCTTAGCGGGGGTTGGGTACGAGCAGTACTTC.

J is TRBJ1-3 and V is TRBV23-1; 8 bases are shared with TRBD1. TRBV23-1 is sorted into the ORF group, with uncertain function. The CDR3 runs to 20 residues. Germline trimming cut 8 bases from V and 0 bases from J; bases unmatched to any gene: 21. The DNA of the CDR3 is TGCGCCAGCCCTCTCACCGGACAGGGAAGCCCACGAAACTCTGGAAACACCATATATTTT. It codes for CASPLTGQGSPRNSGNTIYF.

This clone was recorded a few times. The chain combines TRBV19 with TRBJ2-7, with TRBD1 as a possible D gene (6 bases). V lost 6 bases and J 7 bases, leaving 16 bases between the germline ends. Germline assignment: CDR1 LNHDA and CDR2 SQIVND (reference sequence). This CDR3 contains 13 residues. CDR3 bases: TGTGCCAGTAGCCTCGGGACACCTTTAGAGCAGTACTTC. It codes for CASSLGTPLEQYF.

This clone has only a few counts. The chain joins TRBV7-9 to TRBJ2-1; 7 nucleotides line up with TRBD2. V trimming: 5 bases; J trimming: 2 bases; junction bases outside the gene matches: 6. The CDR3 is 15 residues long. Germline CDR1 and CDR2: SEHNR and FQNEAQ (reference sequence). The CDR3 here is CASSTTSATYNEQFF. For the CDR3, the DNA is TGTGCCAGCAGCACCACTAGCGCTACCTACAATGAGCAGTTCTTC. The full variable domain, its missing parts supplied by reference TRBV7-9 and TRBJ2-1, is DTGVSQNPRHKITKRGQNVTFRCDPISEHNRLYWYRQTLGQGPEFLTYFQNEAQLEKSRLLSDRFSAERPKGSFSTLEIQRTEQGDSAMYLCASSTTSATYNEQFFGPGTRLTVL.

The chain joins TRBV19 to TRBJ2-7, with D possibly being TRBD2 (6 bases). The germline gives CDR1 LNHDA, CDR2 SQIVND (reference sequence). The CDR3 is 14 residues long. V was cut by 3 bases and J by 2 bases, with 11 bases left in between. The CDR3 loop reads CASSIVGSTYEQYF. CDR3 DNA sequence: TGTGCCAGTAGTATTGTCGGGAGTACCTACGAGCAGTACTTC.

A few counts support this clone. The genes are TRBV29-1 and TRBJ2-4; maybe TRBD2 (6 bases). V shed 0 bases and J shed 5 bases, with 11 bases lying between them. The CDR3 runs to 14 residues. Germline-derived CDR1 and CDR2 are SQVTM and ANQGSEA. CDR3 amino acids: CSVEDRGFQNIQYF. CDR3 nucleotides: TGCAGCGTTGAAGATCGGGGGTTCCAAAACATTCAGTACTTC.

A note on this clone: The identical CDR3 is also encoded by other nucleotide sequences in the sample. The rearrangement uses TRBV2 and TRBJ2-1; D unclear. The V gene's germline CDR1 is SNHLY and CDR2 FYNNEI. This CDR3 comprises 13 residues. V was cut by 6 bases and J by 0 bases, with 6 bases left in between. The CDR3 coding sequence is TGTGCCAGCAGACGGGTCTCCTACAATGAGCAGTTCTTC. Its translation: CASRRVSYNEQFF. Variable domain in full (rest from reference TRBV2 and TRBJ2-1): EPEVTQTPSHQVTQMGQEVILRCVPISNHLYFYWYRQILGQKVEFLVSFYNNEISEKSEIFDDQFSVERPDGSNFTLKIRSTKLEDSAMYFCASRRVSYNEQFFGPGTRLTVL.

This clone has only one observation. This sequence joins TRBV11-2 and TRBJ2-7; TRBD2 matches 8 bases. The J segment lost 4 bases and the V segment lost 5 bases, leaving 13 bases of the junction unmatched. The length of the CDR3 is 16 residues. Germline assignment: CDR1 SGHAT and CDR2 FQNNGV. The CDR3 region is CASSPLTSGPFYEQYF. DNA for the CDR3: TGTGCCAGCAGCCCCCTTACTAGCGGACCGTTTTACGAGCAGTACTTC.

The count of this clone is one. V is TRBV7-9 and J is TRBJ2-2; 7 bases match TRBD1. The ends lost 11 bases at V and 0 bases at J; junction bases unmatched: 6. Germline CDR1 is SEHNR and CDR2 is FQNEAQ (reference sequence). The CDR3 contains 14 residues. The CDR3 sequence: CALIQGANTGELFF. The CDR3 DNA reads as TGTGCCCTCATTCAGGGGGCGAACACCGGGGAGCTGTTTTTT.

V gene TRBV20-1 combines with J gene TRBJ1-2; 7 bases are a match to TRBD1. This CDR3 is 11 amino acids long. CDR1 is DFQATT and CDR2 is SNEGSKA in the germline V gene (reference sequence). In DNA, the CDR3 is TGCAGCGCCCAGGGGGTCCATGGCTACACCTTC. This encodes CSAQGVHGYTF.